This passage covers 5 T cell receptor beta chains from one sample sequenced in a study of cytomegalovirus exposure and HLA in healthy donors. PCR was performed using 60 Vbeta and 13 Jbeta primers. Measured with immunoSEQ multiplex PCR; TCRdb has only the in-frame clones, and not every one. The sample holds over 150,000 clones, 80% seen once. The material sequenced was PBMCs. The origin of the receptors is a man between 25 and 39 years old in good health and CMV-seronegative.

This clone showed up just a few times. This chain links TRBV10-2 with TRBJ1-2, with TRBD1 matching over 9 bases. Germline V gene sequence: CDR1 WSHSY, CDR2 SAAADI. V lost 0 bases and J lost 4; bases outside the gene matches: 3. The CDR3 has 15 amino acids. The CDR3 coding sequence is TGCGCCAGCAGTGAGTCCTGGACAGGGGTCTATGGCTACACCTTC. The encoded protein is CASSESWTGVYGYTF.

Here the CDR3 reads CASSLGAGGFNQPQHF. The CDR3 nucleotides read TGTGCCAGCAGCTTGGGGGCAGGGGGTTTCAATCAGCCCCAGCATTTT. V is TRBV5-5 and J is TRBJ1-5; 7 bases match TRBD1. CDR1 and CDR2 from the germline V gene are SGHKS and YYEKEE (reference sequence). With 0 bases clipped from V and 3 bases from J, the junction kept 6 bases outside the gene matches. The CDR3 consists of 16 residues.

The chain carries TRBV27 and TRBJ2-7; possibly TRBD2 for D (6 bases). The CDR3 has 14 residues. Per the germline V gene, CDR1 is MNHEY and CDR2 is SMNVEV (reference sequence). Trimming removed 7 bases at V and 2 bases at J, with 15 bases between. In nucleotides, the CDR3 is TGTGCCAGCATCCAGCAGGACTACCCCTACGAGCAGTACTTC. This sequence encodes CASIQQDYPYEQYF.

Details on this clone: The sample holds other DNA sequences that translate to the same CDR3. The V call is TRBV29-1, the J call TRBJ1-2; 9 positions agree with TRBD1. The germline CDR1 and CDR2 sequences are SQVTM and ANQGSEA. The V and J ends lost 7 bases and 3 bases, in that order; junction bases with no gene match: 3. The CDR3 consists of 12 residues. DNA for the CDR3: TGCAGCGCTAGGACAGGGGACTATGGCTACACCTTC. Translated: CSARTGDYGYTF.

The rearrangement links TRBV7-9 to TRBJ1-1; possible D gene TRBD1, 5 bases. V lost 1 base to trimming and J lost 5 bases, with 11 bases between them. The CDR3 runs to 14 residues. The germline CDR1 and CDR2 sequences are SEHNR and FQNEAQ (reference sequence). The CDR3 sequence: CASSLVGGGTEAFF. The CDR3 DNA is TGTGCCAGCAGCTTAGTGGGGGGAGGAACTGAAGCTTTCTTT.